This TCR beta chain originates from a study of glioma-infiltrating T cells. Ten or more counts support this clonotype. TCR alpha and beta CDR3 regions were amplified from RNA using iRepertoire nested multiplex PCR. Each CDR3 protein is one row after TCRdb ran MiXCR on the multiplex PCR reads. The data show 150,000 to 200,000 distinct CDR3 sequences, over 30% seen once. With V trimmed by 3 bases and J by 0 bases, 9 bases remained unmatched. From germline, CDR1 is LGHDT and CDR2 YNNKEL (reference sequence). CDR3 length: 18 amino acids. This TCR came from a human donor with low-grade glioma or glioblastoma, undergoing nonglioma brain surgery, or in good health (not recorded which). Sequencing used glioma tissue, nonneoplastic brain tissue, or PBMCs (not recorded which). The rearrangement uses TRBV3-1 and TRBJ2-3, with 10 bases that match TRBD2. CDR3 amino acids: CASSHAFGTSASTDTQYF. The CDR3 DNA reads TGTGCCAGCAGCCATGCTTTTGGGACTAGCGCAAGCACAGATACGCAGTATTTT.